This entry lists 28 T cell receptor beta chains sequenced from one sample in a study of blood T cell repertoires in COVID-19. Only in-frame clones appear in the TCRdb table, and some are missing; sequencing was by immunoSEQ multiplex PCR. The top ten hold about 15% of the sample, which has a few hundred thousand clones, almost 90% seen once. The specimen was PBMCs or T cells enriched from blood (not recorded which). Receptors were obtained from a woman aged 45-59 years with acute COVID-19.

The chain carries TRBV7-3 and TRBJ2-2; D unclear. Trimming pared 2 bases from V and 1 base from J, leaving 2 bases between. Germline V lookup: CDR1 SGHTA, CDR2 FQGTGA. CDR3 length equals 13 residues. CDR3 DNA: TGTGCCAGCAGCTTACTGAACACCGGGGAGCTGTTTTTT. It encodes CASSLLNTGELFF.

V usage is TRBV10-3 and J usage is TRBJ2-7, with D possibly matching TRBD2 (5 bases). Germline V gene sequence: CDR1 ENHRY, CDR2 SYGVKD. The CDR3 has 11 residues. V was shortened by 8 bases and J by 5 bases, with 10 bases between the two germline ends. Written as DNA, the CDR3 is TGTGCCATCGGAGGAGTCGACGAGCAGTACTTC. Translating gives CAIGGVDEQYF.

This rearrangement joins TRBV5-1 to TRBJ2-7; D may be TRBD1 (5 bases). Germline loops: CDR1 SGHRS, CDR2 YFSETQ. V was cut by 3 bases and J by 1 base, with 8 bases left in between. The CDR3 sequence is 13 residues long. This CDR3 is CASSYDRSYEQYF. The CDR3 DNA sequence: TGCGCCAGCAGCTACGACAGATCCTACGAGCAGTACTTC.

CDR3 region: CATRTWEENEKLFF. CDR3 DNA: TGTGCCACCCGAACGTGGGAGGAAAATGAAAAACTGTTTTTT. V usage is TRBV27 and J usage is TRBJ1-4; D unclear. The germline CDR1 and CDR2 sequences are MNHEY and SMNVEV (reference sequence). This CDR3 comprises 14 residues. V shed 10 bases and J shed 5 bases, with 17 bases lying between them.

The chain joins TRBV7-8 to TRBJ2-7; D call uncertain. Germline V gene lookup returns CDR1 SGHVS and CDR2 FQNEAQ. Trimming shortened V by 5 bases and J by 0 bases, and 14 bases separated the two germline ends. The CDR3 covers 15 residues. CDR3 DNA sequence: TGTGCCAGCAGCATTAGCCCTTATACCTCCTACGAGCAGTACTTC. It translates to CASSISPYTSYEQYF.

The V gene is TRBV24-1, the J gene TRBJ2-1; no clear D gene. V was trimmed by 1 base and J by 9 bases, leaving 9 bases between them. There are 13 residues in the CDR3. The germline V gene encodes CDR1 KGHDR and CDR2 SFDVKD. The CDR3 loop reads CATSDFLMSEQFF. As DNA, the CDR3 is TGTGCCACCAGTGATTTCCTAATGAGTGAGCAGTTCTTC.

The chain recombines TRBV4-1 with TRBJ2-2, with TRBD2 identical over 9 bases. The CDR3 length is 17 residues. V lost 0 bases to trimming and J lost 4 bases; unmatched junction nucleotides: 6. Germline CDR1 is MGHRA and CDR2 is YSYEKL. CDR3 DNA sequence: TGCGCCAGCAGCCAAGATATGGCGGGAGGGTCCACCGGGGAGCTGTTTTTT. Its translation: CASSQDMAGGSTGELFF.

This clone was counted once. The V gene is TRBV29-1, the J gene TRBJ2-5; TRBD1 matches at 9 bases. The germline V gene encodes CDR1 SQVTM and CDR2 ANQGSEA. The J segment lost 1 base and the V segment lost 7 bases, leaving 7 bases of the junction unmatched. There are 14 residues in the CDR3. CDR3 sequence (DNA): TGCAGCGCGGAACAGGGGGCTTTCCAAGAGACCCAGTACTTC. Encoded protein: CSAEQGAFQETQYF.

This clone was counted a few times. V usage is TRBV7-2 and J usage is TRBJ1-1; D call uncertain. The CDR3 extends over 15 amino acids. V lost 0 bases to trimming and J lost 1 base, with 9 bases between them. Germline V gives CDR1 SGHTA, CDR2 FQGNSA. The CDR3 DNA follows: TGTGCCAGCAGCTTAGCGAAGGAGCCGAACACTGAAGCTTTCTTT. This sequence encodes CASSLAKEPNTEAFF.

This clone was observed a single time. The chain joins TRBV13 to TRBJ2-7; 9 bases agree with TRBD1. V shed 2 bases and J 3 bases; nucleotides not matched to a gene: 11. The CDR3 totals 17 residues. Germline assignment: CDR1 PRHDT and CDR2 FYEKMQ (reference sequence). The CDR3 region is CASSLFTGTGTFYEQYF. The CDR3 region has the DNA TGTGCCAGCAGCTTATTCACCGGGACAGGGACTTTCTACGAGCAGTACTTC.

The CDR3 nucleotides are TGCGCCAGCAGCTTGGCTGCGGTAGCGGTCAACTCCTACGAGCAGTACTTC. Translated, it gives CASSLAAVAVNSYEQYF. The rearrangement joins TRBV5-1 to TRBJ2-7; maybe TRBD2 (6 bases). Trimming removed 0 bases at V and 0 bases at J, with 16 bases between. Germline V gene data show CDR1 as SGHRS and CDR2 as YFSETQ. CDR3 length: 17 amino acids.

V is TRBV3-1 (or the pseudogene TRBV3-2) and J is TRBJ2-3, with 11 positions matching TRBD2. J gave up 4 bases and V 4 bases, and 4 bases lay outside the gene matches. This CDR3 comprises 15 residues. The germline V gene has CDR1 LGHDT and CDR2 YNNKEL (reference sequence). The CDR3 sequence is CASSPGLADPDTQYF. CDR3 DNA: TGTGCCAGCAGCCCGGGACTAGCGGACCCAGATACGCAGTATTTT.

The J gene is TRBJ2-2, the V gene TRBV4-2, with 9 bases fitting TRBD2. V shed 1 base, J shed 3 bases, and the junction held 3 bases outside the gene matches. The CDR3 runs to 16 residues. From germline, CDR1 is LGHNA and CDR2 YNFKEQ. Here the CDR3 reads CASSQVAGGDTGELFF. The CDR3 coding sequence is TGTGCCAGCAGCCAAGTGGCGGGAGGGGACACCGGGGAGCTGTTTTTT.

The CDR3 bases are TGTGCCAGCAGCTTAGCCGTAAACACTGAAGCTTTCTTT. Translation gives CASSLAVNTEAFF. The chain carries TRBV5-4 and TRBJ1-1; D is undetermined. Germline CDR1 reads SGHNT; CDR2 reads YYREEE (reference sequence). This CDR3 contains 13 residues. V was trimmed by 2 bases and J by 2 bases, leaving 7 bases between them. The whole variable domain, remainder taken from reference TRBV5-4 and TRBJ1-1, is ETGVTQSPTHLIKTRGQQVTLRCSSQSGHNTVSWYQQALGQGPQFIFQYYREEENGRGNFPPRFSGLQFPNYSSELNVNALELDDSALYLCASSLAVNTEAFFGQGTRLTVV.

This sequence joins TRBV14 and TRBJ2-7, with 10 bases lining up with TRBD1. Germline-derived CDR1 and CDR2 are SGHDN and FVKESK. V lost 6 bases to trimming and J lost 1 base; unmatched junction nucleotides: 9. The CDR3 sequence is 16 residues long. CDR3 nucleotide sequence: TGTGCCAGCAGTCGACAGGGGGCCTGGTCATCCTACGAGCAGTACTTC. Translation gives CASSRQGAWSSYEQYF. The whole variable domain, filled in from reference TRBV14 and TRBJ2-7, reads EAGVTQFPSHSVIEKGQTVTLRCDPISGHDNLYWYRRVMGKEIKFLLHFVKESKQDESGMPNNRFLAERTGGTYSTLKVQPAELEDSGVYFCASSRQGAWSSYEQYFGPGTRLTVT.

V gene TRBV7-3 combines with J gene TRBJ2-6, with 10 bases lining up with TRBD2. The J segment lost 0 bases and the V segment lost 3 bases, leaving 2 bases of the junction unmatched. The CDR3 is 17 residues long. Germline loops: CDR1 SGHTA, CDR2 FQGTGA. CDR3 DNA sequence: TGTGCCAGCAGCTTGACTAGCGGGTTCTCTGGGGCCAACGTCCTGACTTTC. As protein: CASSLTSGFSGANVLTF.

V is TRBV5-1 and J is TRBJ1-1; TRBD1 matches at 8 bases. The V gene's germline CDR1 is SGHRS and CDR2 YFSETQ. After removal of 4 bases from V and 1 base from J, the junction contained 3 bases not matched to a gene. This CDR3 comprises 14 residues. This CDR3 is CASSRGQENTEAFF. The CDR3 bases are TGCGCCAGCAGCAGGGGACAGGAGAACACTGAAGCTTTCTTT. The full variable domain, its missing parts supplied by reference TRBV5-1 and TRBJ1-1, is KAGVTQTPRYLIKTRGQQVTLSCSPISGHRSVSWYQQTPGQGLQFLFEYFSETQRNKGNFPGRFSGRQFSNSRSEMNVSTLELGDSALYLCASSRGQENTEAFFGQGTRLTVV.

As to this clone: A far larger clone is only one base removed, so a read error is likely. The chain joins TRBV3-1 (or the pseudogene TRBV3-2) to TRBJ1-1, with D unresolved. The CDR3 totals 12 residues. Germline loops: CDR1 LGHDT, CDR2 YNNKEL (reference sequence). Between the trimmed V and J ends, which lost 2 bases and 6 bases, there was a span of 7 bases. This CDR3 reads CASSQSVAEAFF. CDR3 bases: TGTGCCAGCAGCCAATCGGTAGCTGAAGCTTTCTTT.

As concerns this clone: A junction end diverges from the germline sequence, so it may reflect a read error. The chain couples TRBV7-8 to TRBJ2-2, with TRBD2 matching 12 bases. From germline, CDR1 is SGHVS and CDR2 FQNEAQ. The CDR3 runs to 18 residues. CDR3 sequence: CASNLGWTSGANTGELFF. As DNA, the CDR3 is TGTGCCAGCAACTTAGGTTGGACTAGCGGGGCGAACACCGGGGAGCTGTTTTTT.

The rearrangement joins TRBV7-2 to TRBJ1-5; perhaps TRBD1 as D (5 bases). Trimming shortened V by 6 bases and J by 9 bases, and 24 bases separated the two germline ends. The CDR3 is 16 residues long. Per germline, CDR1 SGHTA and CDR2 FQGNSA. DNA for the CDR3: TGTGCCAGCAGTGGCCTCGCAGGGCAAGGGATATTGCCCCAGCATTTT. Its protein product is CASSGLAGQGILPQHF.

V usage is TRBV29-1 and J usage is TRBJ2-3; TRBD2 is a possible D gene (6 bases). This CDR3 is 14 amino acids long. The V gene's germline CDR1 is SQVTM and CDR2 ANQGSEA. V dropped 8 bases and J dropped 4 bases, with 19 bases sitting between them. CDR3 residues: CSLGGASRADTQYF. The CDR3 bases are TGCAGCCTTGGCGGGGCTAGCAGGGCAGATACGCAGTATTTT.

The chain couples TRBV15 to TRBJ2-1, with 8 bases that match TRBD2. The length of the CDR3 is 19 residues. Trimming cost V 2 bases and J 7 bases; bases outside gene matches: 19. Germline loops: CDR1 LNHNV, CDR2 YYDKDF (reference sequence). CDR3 protein: CATSRPIGPRSGRTNEQFF. The DNA for the CDR3 is TGTGCCACCAGCAGACCGATCGGGCCTCGCAGCGGGAGAACGAATGAGCAGTTCTTC.

The CDR3 DNA reads TGTGCCTGGAGTGTAAGGGGGCTGACTGAAGCTTTCTTT. Encoded protein: CAWSVRGLTEAFF. The chain carries TRBV30 and TRBJ1-1; 7 nucleotides align to TRBD1. V gave up 0 bases and J gave up 5 bases; unmatched junction bases: 3. This CDR3 is 13 amino acids long. CDR1 is GTSNPN, CDR2 SVGIG, per germline (reference sequence).

This clone has just one count. The chain couples TRBV7-3 to TRBJ2-1; 9 positions match TRBD2. Trimming took 3 bases from V and 8 from J; bases not matched to a gene: 5. The CDR3 has 14 amino acids. From germline, CDR1 is SGHTA and CDR2 FQGTGA. The CDR3 DNA sequence: TGTGCCAGCAGCTTTAGCGGGAGCGGCGATGAGCAGTTCTTC. It is translated as CASSFSGSGDEQFF.

Concerning this clone: Other nucleotide sequences from this sample produce the same CDR3. The V gene is TRBV18, the J gene TRBJ2-2; perhaps TRBD2 as D (6 bases). CDR1 and CDR2 from the germline V gene are KGHSH and LQKENI. CDR3 size: 13 residues. Trimming removed 4 bases at V and 3 bases at J, with 6 bases between. Here the CDR3 DNA reads TGTGCCAGCTCACGGAGGGACACCGGGGAGCTGTTTTTT. Protein sequence: CASSRRDTGELFF.

J is TRBJ2-1 and V is TRBV6-5, with 7 bases identical to TRBD2. The germline gives CDR1 MNHEY, CDR2 SVGAGI. The CDR3 sequence is 13 residues long. With 5 bases clipped from V and 10 bases from J, the junction kept 8 bases outside the gene matches. The CDR3 loop reads CASSNLAAEEQFF. The CDR3 nucleotides read TGTGCCAGCAGTAACCTAGCGGCCGAAGAGCAGTTCTTC.

This clone was counted a single time. This chain uses TRBV7-8 with TRBJ2-1; D is perhaps TRBD1 (6 bases). V dropped 0 bases and J dropped 7 bases, with 10 bases sitting between them. The germline V gene encodes CDR1 SGHVS and CDR2 FQNEAQ. This CDR3 has 14 amino acids. The CDR3 nucleotides read TGTGCCAGCAGCTTAGCGGGACATGGTAATGAGCAGTTCTTC. Translation: CASSLAGHGNEQFF.

The rearrangement joins TRBV7-8 to TRBJ1-6; D call uncertain. Trimming removed 1 base from V and 10 bases from J, with 14 bases in between. The germline V gene encodes CDR1 SGHVS and CDR2 FQNEAQ. This CDR3 is built from 15 residues. The CDR3 region has the DNA TGTGCCAGCAGCTTAGTACGGAGTTCGAGGTCACCCCTCCACTTT. Its protein is CASSLVRSSRSPLHF.